The 25 T cell receptor beta chains presented below share a single source sample, sequenced in a study of OX40 agonist ivuxolimab in advanced cancers. Libraries were prepared by immunoSEQ multiplex PCR; TCRdb keeps only in-frame clonotypes and omits some of them. The sample records some 45,000 clones, 65% to 85% being singletons. Sequencing was performed on CD4+ or CD8+ T cells sorted from blood, taken in a trial of the OX40 agonist ivuxolimab. The receptors were sampled from an adult with an advanced solid tumor such as melanoma, head and neck, liver or kidney cancer.

The chain is built from TRBV28 and TRBJ2-1, with 11 bases matching TRBD1. The CDR3 runs 15 residues. Germline CDR1 and CDR2: MDHEN and SYDVKM. V lost 4 bases and J lost 6; bases outside the gene matches: 5. The CDR3 DNA sequence: TGTGCCAGCAGTTCAGTAGGACAGGGGGCCAATGAGCAGTTCTTC. Translating gives CASSSVGQGANEQFF. The variable domain in full, with the rest retrieved from reference TRBV28 and TRBJ2-1, is DVKVTQSSRYLVKRTGEKVFLECVQDMDHENMFWYRQDPGLGLRLIYFSYDVKMKEKGDIPEGYSVSREKKERFSLILESASTNQTSMYLCASSSVGQGANEQFFGPGTRLTVL.

V usage is TRBV6-1 and J usage is TRBJ2-1; D is ambiguous. The CDR3 contains 13 residues. Trimming cost V 4 bases and J 12 bases, with 16 bases left between them. Germline V gene lookup returns CDR1 MNHNS and CDR2 SASEGT. CDR3 bases: TGTGCCAGCAGTGGTTTACGAGGTCGCGGGCAGTTCTTC. This encodes CASSGLRGRGQFF.

V gene TRBV4-1 combines with J gene TRBJ2-5, with D unclear. V lost 0 bases and J 2 bases, leaving 7 bases between the germline ends. The CDR3 is made up of 14 amino acids. Germline V gene data show CDR1 as MGHRA and CDR2 as YSYEKL. The DNA for the CDR3 is TGCGCCAGCAGCCAAGATAGTTATCAAGAGACCCAGTACTTC. Translated, it gives CASSQDSYQETQYF.

The chain recombines TRBV2 with TRBJ1-6; the match to TRBD1 covers 7 bases. Germline CDR1 SNHLY, CDR2 FYNNEI. CDR3 length: 17 residues. J was trimmed by 6 bases and V by 5 bases; bases with no gene match: 13. CDR3 sequence: CASSPQGIGATNSPLHF. The DNA of the CDR3 is TGTGCCAGCAGTCCACAGGGGATCGGTGCAACTAATTCACCCCTCCACTTT. The full variable domain, its missing parts supplied by reference TRBV2 and TRBJ1-6, is EPEVTQTPSHQVTQMGQEVILRCVPISNHLYFYWYRQILGQKVEFLVSFYNNEISEKSEIFDDQFSVERPDGSNFTLKIRSTKLEDSAMYFCASSPQGIGATNSPLHFGNGTRLTVT.

This clone occurred once. The genes are TRBV2 and TRBJ2-1; weak D call: TRBD2 (5 bases). The CDR3 sequence is 14 residues long. Trimming left V 5 bases short and J 3 bases short, with 11 bases between. Germline lookup yields CDR1 SNHLY and CDR2 FYNNEI. This CDR3 is CASSKVDYYNEQFF. The CDR3 DNA reads TGTGCCAGCAGTAAAGTCGACTACTACAATGAGCAGTTCTTC.

V gene TRBV7-8 combines with J gene TRBJ2-1, with 7 bases matching TRBD1. Per the germline V gene, CDR1 is SGHVS and CDR2 is FQNEAQ. CDR3 size: 14 residues. Trimming took 4 bases from V and 10 from J; bases not matched to a gene: 10. The CDR3 region has the DNA TGTGCCAGCAGCTACAACAGGGGTCCTTGGGAGCAGTTCTTC. Translating it yields CASSYNRGPWEQFF.

This chain uses TRBV11-2 with TRBJ2-1; D uncertain. CDR3 length equals 12 residues. V lost 1 base, J lost 9 bases, and 7 bases lay in between. Germline CDR1 SGHAT, CDR2 FQNNGV. The CDR3 DNA follows: TGTGCCAGCAGCTTAGGAGTAGGTGAGCAGTTCTTC. Translation gives CASSLGVGEQFF.

This clone showed up just once. The rearrangement uses TRBV6-1 and TRBJ1-2; TRBD1 agrees at 7 bases. This CDR3 is 14 amino acids long. The junction had 10 bases not matched to a gene; V was cut back by 6 bases and J by 6 bases. CDR1 is MNHNS, CDR2 SASEGT, per germline. The CDR3 sequence is CASRGSTGVHGYTF. The CDR3 nucleotides are TGTGCCAGCAGGGGATCCACAGGGGTTCATGGCTACACCTTC.

The rearrangement links TRBV18 to TRBJ2-2; 9 bases are shared with TRBD1. The CDR3 loop spans 16 amino acids. Germline-derived CDR1 and CDR2 are KGHSH and LQKENI. With 0 bases clipped from V and 3 bases from J, the junction kept 2 bases outside the gene matches. The CDR3 protein is CASSPPGTGHTGELFF. CDR3 DNA sequence: TGTGCCAGCTCACCACCAGGGACAGGGCACACCGGGGAGCTGTTTTTT.

The chain has TRBV7-3 and TRBJ2-3; 9 positions match TRBD2. Unmatched junction bases numbered 3, after V lost 1 base and J lost 4 bases. Per the germline V gene, CDR1 is SGHTA and CDR2 is FQGTGA. This CDR3 contains 15 residues. The CDR3 DNA reads TGTGCCAGCAGCTTAATAGCGGGAGCTCCAGATACGCAGTATTTT. It translates to CASSLIAGAPDTQYF.

Only a few counts were recorded for this clone. The chain couples TRBV7-6 to TRBJ1-4, with D possibly matching TRBD1 (5 bases). This CDR3 comprises 16 residues. CDR1 SGHVS and CDR2 FNYEAQ come from the germline V gene. V lost 0 bases, J lost 0 bases, and 8 bases lay in between. The CDR3, as DNA: TGTGCCAGCAGCTTAGCCCAGGGTTCAACTAATGAAAAACTGTTTTTT. Its translation: CASSLAQGSTNEKLFF.

The genes are TRBV2 and TRBJ1-5; D uncertain. Germline values: CDR1 SNHLY, CDR2 FYNNEI. The V end lost 8 bases, the J end lost 4 bases, and 12 bases lay between the germline ends. The CDR3 consists of 13 residues. DNA for the CDR3: TGTGCCAGCGGCAGAAACTTAAATCAGCCCCAGCATTTT. Amino acids: CASGRNLNQPQHF.

V usage is TRBV13 and J usage is TRBJ1-1, with a possible D match to TRBD1 (6 bases). V lost 4 bases and J 1 base, leaving 13 bases between the germline ends. The germline V gene has CDR1 PRHDT and CDR2 FYEKMQ (reference sequence). This CDR3 comprises 15 residues. The CDR3 DNA is TGTGCCAGCAGCTCGTCCTTAGGGGGGAACACTGAAGCTTTCTTT. Amino acids: CASSSSLGGNTEAFF.

The CDR3 loop reads CARAAGTGGFDEQFF. In DNA form, the CDR3 reads TGTGCCAGGGCCGCCGGGACAGGGGGCTTCGATGAGCAGTTCTTC. The chain links TRBV2 to TRBJ2-1; 12 bases match TRBD1. V was clipped by 9 bases and J by 8 bases; unmatched bases: 11. The CDR3 covers 15 residues. Germline lookup yields CDR1 SNHLY and CDR2 FYNNEI.

The V call is TRBV15, the J call TRBJ1-5; D perhaps matches TRBD1 (5 bases). The CDR3 is made up of 15 amino acids. Between the trimmed V and J ends, which lost 0 bases and 8 bases, there was a span of 14 bases. The germline CDR1 and CDR2 sequences are LNHNV and YYDKDF (reference sequence). The CDR3 DNA is TGTGCCACCAGCAGAGATGCCAGGGCGGGCGAGCCCCAGCATTTT. Translation gives CATSRDARAGEPQHF.

CDR3 protein: CAWSGQTQEQFF. The CDR3, as DNA: TGTGCCTGGAGTGGACAGACCCAGGAGCAGTTCTTC. The chain has TRBV30 and TRBJ2-1; D is perhaps TRBD1 (5 bases). In germline, CDR1 is GTSNPN, CDR2 SVGIG (reference sequence). The CDR3 contains 12 residues. V was cut by 1 base and J by 10 bases, with 11 bases left in between.

This chain uses TRBV5-1 with TRBJ1-2, with 9 bases that match TRBD1. This CDR3 has 13 residues. V lost 4 bases, J lost 8 bases, and 6 bases stayed unmatched. Looked up from germline, CDR1 is SGHRS and CDR2 is YFSETQ. CDR3 residues: CASSQDRGDGYTF. CDR3 bases: TGCGCCAGCAGCCAGGACAGGGGAGACGGCTACACCTTC.

This rearrangement joins TRBV6-1 to TRBJ1-2; D is undetermined. The CDR3 has 14 amino acids. The germline CDR1 and CDR2 sequences are MNHNS and SASEGT. Trimming left V 7 bases short and J 5 bases short, with 17 bases between. The CDR3 is CASTNTLGSYGYTF. The CDR3 DNA follows: TGTGCCAGCACCAACACCCTCGGGTCATATGGCTACACCTTC.

The chain employs TRBV29-1 and TRBJ2-5, with 8 bases lining up with TRBD1. Trimming cost V 6 bases and J 5 bases; bases outside gene matches: 8. The CDR3 has 13 residues. Germline lookup yields CDR1 SQVTM and CDR2 ANQGSEA. The CDR3 region is CSVVRGPGETQYF. The CDR3 DNA is TGCAGCGTGGTCAGGGGGCCCGGGGAGACCCAGTACTTC.

The CDR3 region has the DNA TGTGCCAGCAGTGGGCGAGCCGGAGGTCCAGAGGAAGAGACCCAGTACTTC. This translates into CASSGRAGGPEEETQYF. The chain uses TRBV25-1 and TRBJ2-5; maybe TRBD2 (5 bases). The germline V gene has CDR1 MGHDK and CDR2 SYGVNS. V gave up 4 bases and J gave up 3 bases, with 21 bases separating them. This CDR3 is 17 amino acids long.

This clone occurred a few times. In DNA, the CDR3 is TGTGCCAGCAGAGAACAGACAGGGGCGAACACTGAAGCTTTCTTT. It is translated as CASREQTGANTEAFF. The chain uses TRBV28 and TRBJ1-1, with 8 bases lining up with TRBD1. Germline CDR1 MDHEN, CDR2 SYDVKM. This CDR3 spans 15 amino acids. After removal of 6 bases from V and 1 base from J, the junction contained 7 bases not matched to a gene.

J is TRBJ2-7 and V is TRBV4-2; D is unclear. The CDR3 totals 13 residues. The germline V gene has CDR1 LGHNA and CDR2 YNFKEQ. V was pared by 1 base and J by 5 bases, with 9 bases between. The CDR3 nucleotides are TGTGCCAGCAGCCAAGCGAATACTCACGAGCAGTACTTC. Its protein product is CASSQANTHEQYF.

The chain links TRBV11-3 to TRBJ2-2, with 10 bases matching TRBD1. The length of the CDR3 is 14 residues. Trimming removed 6 bases from V and 6 bases from J; junction bases left unmatched: 4. The V gene's germline CDR1 is SGHNT and CDR2 YENEEA. CDR3 sequence (DNA): TGTGCCAGCAGTCCGGGACAGGGGCCCGGGGAGCTGTTTTTT. Protein: CASSPGQGPGELFF.

This rearrangement joins TRBV28 to TRBJ1-4, with no clear D. V lost 5 bases, J lost 3 bases, and 10 bases lay in between. The CDR3 has 14 residues. Germline CDR1 is MDHEN and CDR2 is SYDVKM. The CDR3 is CASSVVRPNEKLFF. CDR3 coding DNA: TGTGCCAGCAGTGTGGTCAGGCCTAATGAAAAACTGTTTTTT.

This clone has just one count. The chain uses TRBV6-5 and TRBJ2-2; D is uncertain. The germline CDR1 and CDR2 sequences are MNHEY and SVGAGI. The CDR3 runs to 15 residues. Trimming stripped 8 bases from V and 1 base from J, with 14 bases between. The CDR3 protein is CASGRALLNTGELFF. CDR3 DNA: TGTGCCAGCGGTAGGGCCCTCCTGAACACCGGGGAGCTGTTTTTT.